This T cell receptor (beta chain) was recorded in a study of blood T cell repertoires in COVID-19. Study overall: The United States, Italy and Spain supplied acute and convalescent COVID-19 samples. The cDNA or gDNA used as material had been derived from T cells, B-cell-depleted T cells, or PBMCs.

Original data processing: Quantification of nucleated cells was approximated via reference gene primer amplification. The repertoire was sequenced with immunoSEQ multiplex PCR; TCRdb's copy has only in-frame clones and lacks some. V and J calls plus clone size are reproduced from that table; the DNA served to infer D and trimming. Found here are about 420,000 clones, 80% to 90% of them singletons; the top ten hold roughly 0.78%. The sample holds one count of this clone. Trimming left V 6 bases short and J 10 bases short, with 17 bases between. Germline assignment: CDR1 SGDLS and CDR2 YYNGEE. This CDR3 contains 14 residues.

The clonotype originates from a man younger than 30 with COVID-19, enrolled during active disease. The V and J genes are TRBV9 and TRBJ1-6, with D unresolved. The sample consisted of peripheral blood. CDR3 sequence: CASKTRAPASPLHF. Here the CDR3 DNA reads TGTGCCAGCAAGACGAGGGCGCCGGCATCACCCCTCCACTTT.